The 23 T cell receptor beta chains presented below share a single source sample, sequenced in a study of T-cell reconstitution after alpha-beta-depleted transplantation in children. Unique molecular identifiers were built into the TCRbeta library. TCRdb independently ran MiXCR on the PCR reads; one entry per CDR3 protein. The profile covers 500,000 to 650,000 distinct CDR3 sequences, with around 13% appearing a single time and 2.2% taken by the ten largest. This sample comprised PBMCs, mostly from graft donor cells, obtained 360 days after TCRalphabeta/CD19-depleted stem cell transplant. Receptors originate from a male patient aged 10 to 17 who had a stem cell transplant for acute myeloid leukemia, so the T cells may come from the graft donor.

A few counts support this clonotype. The gene calls are TRBV6-2 or TRBV6-3 and TRBJ2-1; 7 bases line up with TRBD2. Unmatched junction bases numbered 11, after V lost 5 bases and J lost 4 bases. The CDR3 contains 16 residues. The germline V gene has CDR1 MNHEY and CDR2 SVGEGT. This CDR3 is CASSRWTSGVYNEQFF. CDR3 sequence (DNA): TGTGCCAGCAGTCGATGGACCAGCGGGGTATACAATGAGCAGTTCTTC.

This clonotype has ten or more counts. This chain connects TRBV5-1 to TRBJ2-7, with D possibly matching TRBD1 (5 bases). Germline values: CDR1 SGHRS, CDR2 YFSETQ. Trimming removed 2 bases from V and 4 bases from J, with 13 bases in between. This CDR3 is 14 amino acids long. CDR3 amino acids: CASSLTGVQYEQYF. The CDR3 coding sequence is TGCGCCAGCAGCTTAACAGGAGTTCAATACGAGCAGTACTTC.

This clonotype appeared a few times. The gene calls are TRBV7-3 and TRBJ2-5; the match to TRBD2 covers 10 bases. The germline V gene has CDR1 SGHTA and CDR2 FQGTGA. The CDR3 covers 15 residues. The V and J ends lost 5 bases and 2 bases, in that order; junction bases with no gene match: 5. The CDR3 here is CASSRTSGLQETQYF. The DNA for the CDR3 is TGTGCCAGCAGCCGGACTAGCGGCTTACAAGAGACCCAGTACTTC.

The chain combines TRBV24-1 with TRBJ2-5, with no clear D. Trimming shortened V by 7 bases and J by 2 bases, and 10 bases separated the two germline ends. CDR3 length: 13 amino acids. CDR1 is KGHDR, CDR2 SFDVKD, per germline. The CDR3 protein is CATSYPGQETQYF. In nucleotides, the CDR3 is TGTGCCACCAGCTATCCCGGGCAAGAGACCCAGTACTTC.

This clonotype was seen a few times. The rearrangement uses TRBV5-1 and TRBJ2-6; 14 bases map to TRBD2. Germline trimming cut 0 bases from V and 2 bases from J; bases unmatched to any gene: 1. The CDR3 runs to 18 residues. CDR1 is SGHRS, CDR2 YFSETQ, per germline. The CDR3 DNA sequence: TGCGCCAGCAGCTTGGTGGGACTAGCGGGAGCTGGGGCCAACGTCCTGACTTTC. It specifies CASSLVGLAGAGANVLTF.

The table lists this clonotype with a few counts. V and J are TRBV29-1 and TRBJ1-3; tentatively, D is TRBD1 (5 bases). Germline CDR1 and CDR2: SQVTM and ANQGSEA. The CDR3 runs 14 residues. V shed 4 bases and J shed 0 bases, with 10 bases lying between them. The CDR3 region is CSVARGVSGNTIYF. CDR3 sequence (DNA): TGCAGCGTTGCTCGGGGGGTCTCTGGAAACACCATATATTTT.

At least ten counts were recorded for this clonotype. This chain joins TRBV29-1 and TRBJ2-3; 9 bases match TRBD1. CDR3 size: 15 residues. With V trimmed by 6 bases and J by 4 bases, 11 bases remained unmatched. Germline values: CDR1 SQVTM, CDR2 ANQGSEA. The CDR3 DNA sequence: TGCAGCGTGGCACCGGGACAGGGATCGGCAGATACGCAGTATTTT. Translated: CSVAPGQGSADTQYF.

The chain recombines TRBV7-9 with TRBJ2-7, with D unresolved. This CDR3 spans 16 amino acids. The germline V gene encodes CDR1 SEHNR and CDR2 FQNEAQ (reference sequence). V dropped 3 bases and J dropped 2 bases, with 17 bases sitting between them. The CDR3 nucleotides are TGTGCCAGCAGCTTCGGCGCGACTCTACTAACCTACGAGCAGTACTTC. Translated: CASSFGATLLTYEQYF.

The table lists this clonotype with a count of one. The chain uses TRBV4-2 and TRBJ2-1; D is perhaps TRBD2 (8 bases). Looked up from germline, CDR1 is LGHNA and CDR2 is YNFKEQ. The germline V and J ends were trimmed by 0 bases and 5 bases, with 29 bases remaining between them. This CDR3 has 21 amino acids. CDR3 bases: TGTGCCAGCAGCCAAGAGAGGGACAGAAAAAGCGGGAGTAAGGGCGACAATGAGCAGTTCTTC. This translates into CASSQERDRKSGSKGDNEQFF.

This clonotype has a count of ten or more. The chain uses TRBV11-2 and TRBJ2-7; TRBD2 matches 13 bases. Per germline, CDR1 SGHAT and CDR2 FQNNGV. Germline trimming cut 4 bases from V and 4 bases from J; bases unmatched to any gene: 7. This CDR3 contains 16 residues. In nucleotides, the CDR3 is TGTGCCAGCAGCTCACAGGGACTAGCGGGATGGTACGAGCAGTACTTC. Its protein product is CASSSQGLAGWYEQYF.

This clonotype was seen more than once but under ten times. The chain is built from TRBV24-1 and TRBJ2-3; 10 bases map to TRBD2. Germline-derived CDR1 and CDR2 are KGHDR and SFDVKD. V lost 0 bases, J lost 4 bases, and 3 bases stayed unmatched. The CDR3 has 16 amino acids. Here the CDR3 DNA reads TGTGCCACCAGTGATTTGGAGCGGGAGGGCCCAGATACGCAGTATTTT. Amino acids: CATSDLEREGPDTQYF.

This clonotype occurred a few times. V gene TRBV7-2 combines with J gene TRBJ2-4, with D tentatively TRBD1 (6 bases). The CDR3 length is 16 residues. Per the germline V gene, CDR1 is SGHTA and CDR2 is FQGNSA. V lost 8 bases and J 0 bases, leaving 17 bases between the germline ends. CDR3 sequence: CASASYGGLAKNIQYF. The CDR3, as DNA: TGTGCCAGCGCCTCATATGGGGGCCTAGCCAAAAACATTCAGTACTTC.

This clonotype has a count of ten or more. Here the CDR3 reads CSVRRGGAEQYF. Written as DNA, the CDR3 is TGCAGCGTTCGAAGAGGAGGGGCGGAGCAGTACTTC. The chain couples TRBV29-1 to TRBJ2-7, with a tentative D call TRBD2 (6 bases). Germline V gene lookup returns CDR1 SQVTM and CDR2 ANQGSEA. CDR3 length equals 12 residues. The V and J ends lost 5 bases and 7 bases respectively, with 15 bases between them.

This clonotype appeared a few times. The chain recombines TRBV19 with TRBJ2-1; 9 nucleotides match TRBD2. Germline loops: CDR1 LNHDA, CDR2 SQIVND (reference sequence). This CDR3 comprises 17 residues. Trimming at V came to 0 bases and at J to 3 bases, leaving 6 bases not matched to a gene. The CDR3 is CASSIENSGRLYNEQFF. CDR3 sequence (DNA): TGTGCCAGTAGTATAGAGAATAGCGGGAGACTCTACAATGAGCAGTTCTTC.

This clonotype was counted a few times. The J gene is TRBJ2-1, the V gene TRBV29-1; a possible D gene is TRBD1 (5 bases). The CDR3 is made up of 15 amino acids. Looked up from germline, CDR1 is SQVTM and CDR2 is ANQGSEA. Trimming took 4 bases from V and 2 from J, leaving 15 bases between them. CDR3 nucleotide sequence: TGCAGCGTTGCCAAGGGCAGGGTCACCTACAATGAGCAGTTCTTC. This encodes CSVAKGRVTYNEQFF.

This clonotype was recorded a few times. The gene calls are TRBV20-1 and TRBJ2-1; 8 bases are a match to TRBD2. In germline, CDR1 is DFQATT, CDR2 SNEGSKA (reference sequence). V shed 0 bases and J 4 bases; nucleotides not matched to a gene: 8. The CDR3 consists of 16 residues. The CDR3 reads CSARDPTSGSYNEQFF. The CDR3 DNA reads as TGCAGTGCTAGAGATCCTACTAGCGGAAGTTACAATGAGCAGTTCTTC.

This clonotype has ten or more counts. V usage is TRBV7-3 and J usage is TRBJ2-1, with 10 nucleotides matching TRBD2. J lost 9 bases, V lost 5 bases, and 7 bases had no gene match. CDR3 size: 14 residues. Germline assignment: CDR1 SGHTA and CDR2 FQGTGA. The CDR3 DNA reads as TGTGCCAGCAGCATTCTAGCGGGAGCTGGTGAGCAGTTCTTC. As protein: CASSILAGAGEQFF.

This clonotype turned up a few times. V gene TRBV20-1 combines with J gene TRBJ2-7; D call uncertain. With 0 bases removed from V and 0 bases from J, the gap between germline ends came to 15 bases. The CDR3 extends over 16 amino acids. CDR1 DFQATT and CDR2 SNEGSKA come from the germline V gene (reference sequence). As DNA, the CDR3 is TGCAGTGCTAGAGATCTGGGCAGCCTAGGCTCCTACGAGCAGTACTTC. Its translation: CSARDLGSLGSYEQYF.

Details on this clonotype: A read error may account for a junction end that differs from germline. This sequence joins TRBV5-4 and TRBJ2-2; 9 nucleotides match TRBD1. CDR1 SGHNT and CDR2 YYREEE come from the germline V gene (reference sequence). This CDR3 is 15 amino acids long. The DNA of the CDR3 is TGTGCCAGCAGCTCCCGACAGGGGGTTACCGGGGAGCTGTCTTTT. Its protein is CASSSRQGVTGELSF. Full variable domain (rest looked up from reference TRBV5-4 and TRBJ2-2): ETGVTQSPTHLIKTRGQQVTLRCSSQSGHNTVSWYQQALGQGPQFIFQYYREEENGRGNFPPRFSGLQFPNYSSELNVNALELDDSALYLCASSSRQGVTGELSFGEGSRLTVL.

V usage is TRBV7-9 and J usage is TRBJ1-4; D not resolved. In germline, CDR1 is SEHNR, CDR2 FQNEAQ (reference sequence). The CDR3 contains 13 residues. The V and J ends lost 4 bases and 8 bases respectively, with 11 bases between them. Here the CDR3 reads CASSSRNGEKLFF. For the CDR3, the DNA is TGTGCCAGCAGCTCACGAAATGGAGAAAAACTGTTTTTT.

This clonotype was observed a handful of times. In DNA form, the CDR3 reads TGTGCCAGCAGCCTATTAGCGGAGGCCCCCTACAATGAGCAGTTCTTC. Amino acid sequence: CASSLLAEAPYNEQFF. The chain employs TRBV3-1 and TRBJ2-1, with D possibly TRBD2 on 6 matching bases. In germline, CDR1 is LGHDT, CDR2 YNNKEL (reference sequence). The germline V and J ends were trimmed by 4 bases and 2 bases, with 15 bases remaining between them. This CDR3 contains 16 residues.

As concerns this clonotype: A much larger clonotype is one base distant, so this may be a read error. The chain joins TRBV29-1 to TRBJ2-7, with 9 bases fitting TRBD2. There are 14 residues in the CDR3. Germline CDR1 is SQVTM and CDR2 is ANQGSEA. Unmatched junction bases numbered 12, after V lost 6 bases and J lost 6 bases. CDR3 loop: CSVGRTSESSEQYF. As DNA, the CDR3 is TGCAGCGTCGGGCGGACTAGCGAGAGTTCCGAGCAGTACTTC.

This clonotype has at least ten counts. The chain uses TRBV12-3 or TRBV12-4 and TRBJ2-7; 12 nucleotides line up with TRBD2. Losses at the gene ends were 7 bases for V and 0 bases for J; bases not matched to a gene: 4. This CDR3 has 15 amino acids. CDR3 sequence reads: CASTTSGGSSYEQYF. CDR3 DNA: TGTGCCAGCACTACTAGCGGGGGGAGCTCCTACGAGCAGTACTTC.